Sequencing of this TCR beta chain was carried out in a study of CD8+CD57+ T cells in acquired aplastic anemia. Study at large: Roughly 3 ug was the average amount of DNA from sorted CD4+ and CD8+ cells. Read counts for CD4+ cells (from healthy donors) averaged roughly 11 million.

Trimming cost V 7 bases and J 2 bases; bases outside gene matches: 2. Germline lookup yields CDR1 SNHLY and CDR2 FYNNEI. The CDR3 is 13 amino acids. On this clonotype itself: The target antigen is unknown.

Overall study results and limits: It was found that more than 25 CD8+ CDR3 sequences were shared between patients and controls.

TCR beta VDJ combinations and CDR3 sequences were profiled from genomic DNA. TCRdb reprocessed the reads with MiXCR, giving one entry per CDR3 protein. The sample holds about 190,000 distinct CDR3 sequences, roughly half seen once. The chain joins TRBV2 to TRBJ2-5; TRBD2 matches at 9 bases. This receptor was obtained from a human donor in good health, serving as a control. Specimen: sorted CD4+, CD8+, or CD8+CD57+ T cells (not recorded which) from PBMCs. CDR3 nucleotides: TGTGCCAGCATAGCGGGGGTACAAGAGACCCAGTACTTC. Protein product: CASIAGVQETQYF.